This T cell receptor beta chain was recorded in a study of identical twins. It was template switching that added a universal primer site, and there were unique molecular identifiers on the cDNA. TCRdb redid the calling of the 5' RACE reads with MiXCR, one entry per CDR3 protein. Of 700,000 or so distinct CDR3 sequences detected, 21% appear once; the ten largest clones hold 4.3%. The trim removed 5 bases at V and 3 bases at J, leaving 12 bases unmatched. From germline, CDR1 is SGHVS and CDR2 FNYEAQ. This CDR3 spans 18 amino acids. In addition, the sample was reused for a study of T cells expressing NK-cell markers. That work states: Leadership of the CD3+CD56-NKG2C+ fraction also belonged to these clonotypes in a handful of donors.

This TCR was recovered from a woman aged 18 to 35 in good health. The chain has TRBV7-6 and TRBJ2-6; 8 nucleotides align to TRBD1. The sequenced material came from PBMCs. CDR3 DNA sequence: TGTGCCAGCAGCCCGCGACAGGGGAATTCCAATGGGGCCAACGTCCTGACTTTC. Translating gives CASSPRQGNSNGANVLTF.